This T cell receptor beta chain is drawn from a study of Graves' ophthalmopathy and Graves' hyperthyroidism. Findings and caveats of the study: The blood repertoire also included most expanded thyroid clonotypes above 0.001 frequency.

This clonotype was detected a few times. Antigen specificity is unknown. V lost 3 bases to trimming and J lost 2 bases; unmatched junction nucleotides: 6. The CDR3 is made up of 14 amino acids. Germline V CDR1 and CDR2: GTSNPN, SVGIG (reference sequence). Amplified TCR beta CDR3 regions were obtained using RNA transcripts as template. The workflow started with a first-round RT-PCR run with HTBI primers and then moved on to a second-round multiplex PCR. TCRdb re-derived calls from the multiplex PCR reads in MiXCR, one entry per CDR3 protein. The repertoire holds hundreds of thousands of distinct CDR3 sequences, with 22% as singletons. Other autoimmune diseases, uncontrolled infections, pregnancy or lactation excluded patients from enrollment.

J is TRBJ1-2 and V is TRBV30, with 7 bases matching TRBD1. The specimen sequenced was peripheral blood. The clonotype comes from a young woman with stable Graves' hyperthyroidism. Some clones in this sample may be carry-over from other donors' samples. CDR3 in DNA: TGTGCCTGGAGGGTACCGGGACAGAACTATGGCTACACCTTC. This codes for CAWRVPGQNYGYTF. Together with reference TRBV30 and TRBJ1-2, the CDR3 gives the full variable domain: SQTIHQWPATLVQPVGSPLSLECTVEGTSNPNLYWYRQAAGRGLQLLFYSVGIGQISSEVPQNLSASRPQDRQFILSSKKLLLSDSGFYLCAWRVPGQNYGYTFGSGTRLTVV.